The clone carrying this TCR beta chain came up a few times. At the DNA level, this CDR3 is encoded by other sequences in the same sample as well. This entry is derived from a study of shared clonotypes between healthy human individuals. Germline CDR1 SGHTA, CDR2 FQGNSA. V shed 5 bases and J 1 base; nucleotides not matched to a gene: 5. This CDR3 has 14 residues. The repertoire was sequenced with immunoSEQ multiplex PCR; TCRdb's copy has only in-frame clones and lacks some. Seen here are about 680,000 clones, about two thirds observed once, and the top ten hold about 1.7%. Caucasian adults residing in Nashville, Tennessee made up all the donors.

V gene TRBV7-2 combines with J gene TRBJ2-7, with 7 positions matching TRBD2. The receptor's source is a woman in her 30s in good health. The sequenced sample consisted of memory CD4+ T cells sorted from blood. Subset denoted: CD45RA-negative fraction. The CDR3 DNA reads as TGTGCCAGCAGCCAACAGCGGGATTCCTACGAGCAGTACTTC. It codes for CASSQQRDSYEQYF.